These 23 T cell receptor beta chains came from one sample sequenced in a study of T cell responses to AZD1222 COVID-19 vaccine. Profiled with immunoSEQ multiplex PCR; TCRdb holds only in-frame clones, not every one. The sample lists 120,000 or so clones, approximately 88% seen once, with around 5.6% in the top ten. The sequenced sample was peripheral blood, obtained on day 0 of AZD1222 vaccination. These receptors were collected from an adult in good health.

The chain is built from TRBV12-3 or TRBV12-4 and TRBJ1-1, with 7 bases lining up with TRBD1. V lost 4 bases and J lost 5; bases outside the gene matches: 4. This CDR3 contains 13 residues. The CDR3 DNA follows: TGTGCCAGCAGTTCCAGGGGGGCGACTGAAGCTTTCTTT. Its translation: CASSSRGATEAFF.

This sequence joins TRBV30 and TRBJ2-3; 13 nucleotides align to TRBD2. CDR3 length equals 16 residues. Germline CDR1 is GTSNPN and CDR2 is SVGIG (reference sequence). The junction had 4 bases not matched to a gene; V was cut back by 1 base and J by 3 bases. CDR3 residues: CAWSGRTSGGTDTQYF. The CDR3 DNA follows: TGTGCCTGGAGTGGCAGGACTAGCGGGGGAACAGATACGCAGTATTTT.

The V call is TRBV4-2, the J call TRBJ2-2, with 10 bases identical to TRBD2. Looked up from germline, CDR1 is LGHNA and CDR2 is YNFKEQ. The CDR3 spans 17 residues. J gave up 1 base and V 7 bases, and 9 bases lay outside the gene matches. The DNA for the CDR3 is TGTGCCAGCAAAGCTAGCGGGGGCCTCTTGAACACCGGGGAGCTGTTTTTT. This gives the protein CASKASGGLLNTGELFF.

The V and J genes are TRBV18 and TRBJ1-3; D not certain. V was cut by 0 bases and J by 2 bases, with 5 bases left in between. Germline V gives CDR1 KGHSH, CDR2 LQKENI. This CDR3 comprises 14 residues. CDR3 protein: CASSPPGTGNTIYF. The CDR3 region has the DNA TGTGCCAGCTCACCACCAGGTACTGGAAACACCATATATTTT.

V gene TRBV19 combines with J gene TRBJ2-2; TRBD1 might be the D (6 bases). Trimming took 4 bases from V and 5 from J, leaving 11 bases between them. This CDR3 is 14 amino acids long. CDR1 is LNHDA and CDR2 is SQIVND in the germline V gene (reference sequence). CDR3 nucleotides: TGTGCCAGTAGTAGGACAGATATGACCGGGGAGCTGTTTTTT. The encoded protein is CASSRTDMTGELFF. Looking up the rest from reference TRBV19 and TRBJ2-2 gives the full variable domain: DGGITQSPKYLFRKEGQNVTLSCEQNLNHDAMYWYRQDPGQGLRLIYYSQIVNDFQKGDIAEGYSVSREKKESFPLTVTSAQKNPTAFYLCASSRTDMTGELFFGEGSRLTVL.

This clone was seen a single time. The rearrangement links TRBV6-1 to TRBJ1-5; unclear D gene. This CDR3 region has 13 residues. Germline loops: CDR1 MNHNS, CDR2 SASEGT. Trimming left V 0 bases short and J 1 base short, with 1 base between. The CDR3 region has the DNA TGTGCCAGCAGTGAAGCCAGCAATCAGCCCCAGCATTTT. Amino acids: CASSEASNQPQHF.

This rearrangement joins TRBV5-6 to TRBJ1-4; D unclear. V gave up 0 bases and J gave up 2 bases, with 8 bases separating them. CDR1 SGHDT and CDR2 YYEEEE come from the germline V gene. There are 15 residues in the CDR3. The CDR3 is CASSLEGFTNEKLFF. The CDR3 DNA follows: TGTGCCAGCAGCTTGGAAGGGTTTACTAATGAAAAACTGTTTTTT.

The CDR3 loop reads CATSDYGRPQHF. For the CDR3, the DNA is TGTGCCACCAGTGACTATGGACGGCCCCAGCATTTT. This sequence joins TRBV24-1 and TRBJ1-5, with D hard to call. Trimming removed 4 bases from V and 9 bases from J, with 9 bases in between. The CDR3 is 12 amino acids. Germline V lookup: CDR1 KGHDR, CDR2 SFDVKD.

The chain couples TRBV27 to TRBJ2-7, with 11 bases fitting TRBD1. Trimming took 1 base from V and 6 from J; bases not matched to a gene: 2. Germline V gives CDR1 MNHEY, CDR2 SMNVEV (reference sequence). The CDR3 is 14 residues long. The chain's CDR3 is CASSLFGTGGEQYF. Here the CDR3 DNA reads TGTGCCAGCAGTTTATTTGGGACAGGGGGCGAGCAGTACTTC.

The chain carries TRBV6-5 and TRBJ1-3, with 7 positions matching TRBD1. The V gene's germline CDR1 is MNHEY and CDR2 SVGAGI. V trimming: 6 bases; J trimming: 1 base; junction bases outside the gene matches: 6. This CDR3 is 15 amino acids long. The CDR3 protein is CASSRQGLSGNTIYF. The CDR3 DNA reads as TGTGCCAGCAGCAGACAGGGTCTGTCTGGAAACACCATATATTTT.

The chain carries TRBV29-1 and TRBJ1-4; a weak D match, TRBD1 (5 bases). Trimming stripped 5 bases from V and 8 bases from J, with 12 bases between. The CDR3 contains 12 residues. Germline CDR1 reads SQVTM; CDR2 reads ANQGSEA. CDR3 in amino acids: CSVRWEGEKLFF. In nucleotides, the CDR3 is TGCAGCGTTAGGTGGGAGGGGGAAAAACTGTTTTTT. Full variable domain (outside the CDR3, taken from reference TRBV29-1 and TRBJ1-4): SAVISQKPSRDICQRGTSLTIQCQVDSQVTMMFWYRQQPGQSLTLIATANQGSEATYESGFVIDKFPISRPNLTFSTLTVSNMSPEDSSIYLCSVRWEGEKLFFGSGTQLSVL.

V gene TRBV12-5 combines with J gene TRBJ1-3; a possible D gene is TRBD1 (5 bases). The CDR3 loop spans 12 amino acids. Deletions cut 6 bases from V and 8 bases from J, with 11 bases between. CDR1 LGHNT and CDR2 FRNRAP come from the germline V gene. The CDR3 DNA sequence: TGTGCTAGTGGGGGGCCTGGGTACACCATATATTTT. Translated: CASGGPGYTIYF.

The chain links TRBV27 to TRBJ2-1; the match to TRBD1 covers 7 bases. Germline V gene sequence: CDR1 MNHEY, CDR2 SMNVEV (reference sequence). J lost 4 bases, V lost 1 base, and 4 bases had no gene match. The CDR3 is made up of 15 amino acids. CDR3 sequence reads: CASSLFPTGYNEQFF. DNA for the CDR3: TGTGCCAGCAGTTTATTCCCGACAGGGTACAATGAGCAGTTCTTC.

This chain joins TRBV6-5 and TRBJ1-1; D gene ambiguous. The length of the CDR3 is 14 residues. CDR1 is MNHEY and CDR2 is SVGAGI in the germline V gene. Trimming pared 0 bases from V and 2 bases from J, leaving 7 bases between. The CDR3 DNA reads TGTGCCAGCAGTTACTCGGCTGGCAACACTGAAGCTTTCTTT. Protein: CASSYSAGNTEAFF.

This clone appeared once. The chain carries TRBV5-1 and TRBJ1-4; possible D gene TRBD1, 5 bases. The V end was cut by 0 bases, the J end by 10 bases, with 16 bases between. From germline, CDR1 is SGHRS and CDR2 YFSETQ. The CDR3 is made up of 15 amino acids. The CDR3 bases are TGCGCCAGCAGCTTGGACAGGAATGGTTTCGGAAAACTGTTTTTT. This translates into CASSLDRNGFGKLFF.

This rearrangement joins TRBV6-1 to TRBJ2-3; 8 bases map to TRBD2. CDR3 size: 14 residues. Germline loops: CDR1 MNHNS, CDR2 SASEGT. V shed 1 base and J 6 bases; nucleotides not matched to a gene: 3. The CDR3 spells CASSEGVAGDTQYF. As DNA, the CDR3 is TGTGCCAGCAGTGAAGGGGTAGCGGGGGATACGCAGTATTTT.

This chain uses TRBV30 with TRBJ2-3, with D possibly TRBD2 on 6 matching bases. Trimming left V 0 bases short and J 0 bases short, with 10 bases between. This CDR3 has 15 amino acids. Germline lookup yields CDR1 GTSNPN and CDR2 SVGIG (reference sequence). CDR3 nucleotides: TGTGCCTGGAGTGTAACGGAGGGAAGCACAGATACGCAGTATTTT. As protein: CAWSVTEGSTDTQYF.

This chain connects TRBV4-3 to TRBJ1-2, with TRBD1 matching over 9 bases. Germline CDR1 reads LGHNA; CDR2 reads YSLEER. V was clipped by 0 bases and J by 0 bases; unmatched bases: 5. The CDR3 sequence is 17 residues long. CDR3 in amino acids: CASSQENRGQTNYGYTF. The CDR3 DNA follows: TGCGCCAGCAGCCAAGAAAACAGGGGGCAAACTAACTATGGCTACACCTTC.

This chain links TRBV29-1 with TRBJ1-5; D unclear. The CDR3 totals 11 residues. Trimming pared 4 bases from V and 4 bases from J, leaving 5 bases between. Germline V CDR1 and CDR2: SQVTM, ANQGSEA. In DNA, the CDR3 is TGCAGCGTTGGGGAGAATCAGCCCCAGCATTTT. Translation gives CSVGENQPQHF.

This clone came up a few times. The CDR3 DNA reads TGTGCCAGTAGTATGACGGGGGAAACTGCTGGAAACACCATATATTTT. Translated: CASSMTGETAGNTIYF. V is TRBV19 and J is TRBJ1-3, with D possibly being TRBD1 (5 bases). The germline V gene has CDR1 LNHDA and CDR2 SQIVND (reference sequence). Trimming took 3 bases from V and 2 from J, leaving 14 bases between them. The CDR3 spans 16 residues.

In DNA form, the CDR3 reads TGTGCCAGTAGTATAAACCCGAGGTTGGGGAAATATAGCAATCAGCCCCAGCATTTT. Amino acids: CASSINPRLGKYSNQPQHF. The chain recombines TRBV19 with TRBJ1-5; no clear D. V lost 2 bases to trimming and J lost 0 bases, with 20 bases between them. This CDR3 contains 19 residues. The germline CDR1 and CDR2 sequences are LNHDA and SQIVND (reference sequence).

This clone turned up a few times. This chain connects TRBV11-2 to TRBJ1-2, with D maybe TRBD1 (5 bases). V lost 6 bases and J 4 bases, leaving 15 bases between the germline ends. Germline-derived CDR1 and CDR2 are SGHAT and FQNNGV. This CDR3 contains 14 residues. The CDR3 protein is CASSFDSHPYGYTF. The CDR3 coding sequence is TGTGCCAGCAGTTTCGACAGTCACCCCTATGGCTACACCTTC.

This clone appeared a few times. This chain links TRBV30 with TRBJ1-3; TRBD1 agrees at 7 bases. The V segment lost 1 base and the J segment 5 bases; nucleotides outside the gene matches: 11. Looked up from germline, CDR1 is GTSNPN and CDR2 is SVGIG (reference sequence). The CDR3 contains 16 residues. CDR3 region: CAWSGNDRVRRNTIYF. The CDR3 coding sequence is TGTGCCTGGAGTGGGAACGACAGGGTGAGAAGAAACACCATATATTTT.